This TCR beta chain was captured by sequencing in a study of technical replicates of blood from several donors (TCRdb year 2017). A remark on this clone: It lacks a known antigen. Per-base qualities were not stored, and no clone one base away is much larger.

The receptor library was made with the immunoSEQ multiplex PCR assay. The immuneACCESS repertoire file appears here via TCRdb, limited to in-frame rearrangements. These files lack a portion of the clones; in checked studies, under half of the deficit traces to unresolved V genes, and the cause of the others is not known. Present in this sample are tens of thousands of clones, 90% to 95% of which were seen just once. The ten largest clonotypes hold under 5% of the sample. The origin of this receptor is a human donor in good health. Some clones in this sample may be carry-over from other donors' samples. The sample consisted of PBMCs.

The DNA sequence is TGTGCCAGCAGCTCGCAGGGCACTGAAGCTTTCTTT. Translation gives CASSSQGTEAFF. The V gene is TRBV7-6 and the J gene is TRBJ1-1, with a tentative D gene TRBD1 over 5 matching bases. Trimming costs V 4 bases and J 4 bases, and their ends lie 7 bases apart. There are 12 amino acids in the CDR3, from cysteine to phenylalanine inclusive. Only the CDR3 part of the read is kept: 36 bases, read in frame from the first base. CDR1 SGHVS and CDR2 FNYEAQ were looked up in the germline V gene.